Shown below are 31 T cell receptor beta chains from a single sample sequenced in a study of blood T cell repertoires in COVID-19. Libraries were prepared by immunoSEQ multiplex PCR; TCRdb keeps only in-frame clonotypes and omits some of them. The table lists 130,000 to 150,000 clones, roughly three quarters of them singletons, with roughly 5.1% in the top ten. Specimen: peripheral blood. All receptors come from a woman aged 70 to 79 with COVID-19, enrolled during active disease.

This CDR3 reads CATSDFQGSGAFF. The CDR3, as DNA: TGTGCCACCAGTGATTTCCAGGGATCGGGAGCTTTCTTT. This chain connects TRBV24-1 to TRBJ1-1; tentatively, D is TRBD1 (5 bases). The germline gives CDR1 KGHDR, CDR2 SFDVKD. V lost 1 base and J lost 10, with 12 bases in between. This CDR3 has 13 amino acids.

J is TRBJ1-6 and V is TRBV3-1 (or the pseudogene TRBV3-2), with D possibly being TRBD1 (5 bases). The V and J ends lost 4 bases and 9 bases respectively, with 13 bases between them. The germline V gene has CDR1 LGHDT and CDR2 YNNKEL (reference sequence). CDR3 length equals 14 residues. The CDR3 DNA follows: TGTGCCAGCAGCCCGGACCGGGACTCTTCACCCCTCCACTTT. It yields the protein CASSPDRDSSPLHF.

This clone was detected a few times. The V and J genes are TRBV6-1 and TRBJ2-7; 10 bases match TRBD1. The germline CDR1 and CDR2 sequences are MNHNS and SASEGT. V was clipped by 4 bases and J by 4 bases; unmatched bases: 10. CDR3 length equals 16 residues. The CDR3 sequence: CASSGYTSDRGYEQYF. DNA of the CDR3: TGTGCCAGCAGTGGGTACACCTCGGACAGGGGGTACGAGCAGTACTTC.

The chain uses TRBV19 and TRBJ1-2; 10 positions match TRBD1. The CDR3 runs 16 residues. The trim removed 7 bases at V and 8 bases at J, leaving 16 bases unmatched. From germline, CDR1 is LNHDA and CDR2 SQIVND (reference sequence). In DNA form, the CDR3 reads TGTGCCAGTATTAACCCGGCCCGGGACAGGGGTCGGGGCTACACCTTC. Its translation: CASINPARDRGRGYTF.

V gene TRBV13 combines with J gene TRBJ1-2; D not certain. With 0 bases removed from V and 1 base from J, the gap between germline ends came to 9 bases. Germline-derived CDR1 and CDR2 are PRHDT and FYEKMQ (reference sequence). The CDR3 loop spans 15 amino acids. The CDR3 DNA follows: TGTGCCAGCAGCTTAGGTCGGGGTGTTAACTATGGCTACACCTTC. It encodes CASSLGRGVNYGYTF.

The table lists this clone with many counts. J is TRBJ1-1 and V is TRBV19; tentative D call: TRBD1 (6 bases). V dropped 5 bases and J dropped 4 bases, with 11 bases sitting between them. The CDR3 consists of 13 residues. The V gene's germline CDR1 is LNHDA and CDR2 SQIVND (reference sequence). CDR3 nucleotides: TGTGCCAGTAGTCCCCAGGGGCCCACTGAAGCTTTCTTT. It specifies CASSPQGPTEAFF. Full variable domain (remainder filled in from reference TRBV19 and TRBJ1-1): DGGITQSPKYLFRKEGQNVTLSCEQNLNHDAMYWYRQDPGQGLRLIYYSQIVNDFQKGDIAEGYSVSREKKESFPLTVTSAQKNPTAFYLCASSPQGPTEAFFGQGTRLTVV.

The J gene is TRBJ2-7, the V gene TRBV6-5, with a possible D match to TRBD2 (6 bases). Trimming removed 6 bases from V and 3 bases from J, with 12 bases in between. CDR3 length: 13 amino acids. In germline, CDR1 is MNHEY, CDR2 SVGAGI. The CDR3 protein is CASRGRIGYEQYF. Written as DNA, the CDR3 is TGTGCCAGCAGGGGGAGGATCGGCTACGAGCAGTACTTC.

The rearrangement links TRBV7-8 to TRBJ2-5; 8 bases are shared with TRBD2. Losses at the gene ends were 6 bases for V and 1 base for J; bases not matched to a gene: 10. This CDR3 has 16 residues. CDR1 SGHVS and CDR2 FQNEAQ come from the germline V gene. This chain's CDR3 is CASRRGRSGGQETQYF. As DNA, the CDR3 is TGTGCCAGCAGAAGGGGACGGAGCGGGGGCCAAGAGACCCAGTACTTC.

This clone was recorded a few times. The chain uses TRBV30 and TRBJ2-7; 11 bases fit TRBD1. Unmatched junction bases numbered 6, after V lost 3 bases and J lost 5 bases. CDR1 and CDR2 from the germline V gene are GTSNPN and SVGIG (reference sequence). The CDR3 totals 14 residues. The CDR3 loop reads CAWSPGQGVDEQYF. The CDR3 coding sequence is TGTGCCTGGAGCCCGGGACAGGGGGTCGACGAGCAGTACTTC.

The rearrangement uses TRBV10-3 and TRBJ2-5, with 9 bases fitting TRBD2. This CDR3 has 15 residues. The J segment lost 6 bases and the V segment lost 4 bases, leaving 9 bases of the junction unmatched. Per the germline V gene, CDR1 is ENHRY and CDR2 is SYGVKD. The CDR3 protein is CAISAGGGASKTQYF. Written as DNA, the CDR3 is TGTGCCATCAGTGCCGGCGGGGGGGCCTCGAAGACCCAGTACTTC.

The chain is built from TRBV28 and TRBJ2-1, with D tentatively TRBD1 (6 bases). Trimming removed 3 bases from V and 0 bases from J, with 12 bases in between. This CDR3 spans 16 amino acids. From germline, CDR1 is MDHEN and CDR2 SYDVKM. The CDR3 sequence is CASSLDSRASYNEQFF. CDR3 nucleotide sequence: TGTGCCAGCAGTTTGGACAGCCGGGCCTCCTACAATGAGCAGTTCTTC.

The genes are TRBV6-2 or TRBV6-3 and TRBJ1-2; TRBD1 is a possible D gene (5 bases). The CDR3 sequence is 14 residues long. CDR1 and CDR2 from the germline V gene are MNHEY and SVGEGT. V lost 4 bases and J 9 bases, leaving 18 bases between the germline ends. The CDR3 is CASSSTGEGGSYTF. The DNA of the CDR3 is TGTGCCAGCAGTTCTACGGGGGAAGGCGGGAGCTACACCTTC.

V and J are TRBV9 and TRBJ1-2, with TRBD1 matching over 10 bases. CDR1 is SGDLS and CDR2 is YYNGEE in the germline V gene. The CDR3 covers 16 residues. V lost 3 bases to trimming and J lost 7 bases; unmatched junction nucleotides: 12. The chain's CDR3 is CASSGSGTGATGGYTF. CDR3 nucleotide sequence: TGTGCCAGCAGCGGATCCGGGACAGGGGCTACTGGTGGCTACACCTTC.

The V call is TRBV6-2 or TRBV6-3, the J call TRBJ1-1; TRBD1 aligns across 7 bases. The junction had 10 bases not matched to a gene; V was cut back by 6 bases and J by 6 bases. The germline V gene has CDR1 MNHEY and CDR2 SVGEGT. This CDR3 has 14 amino acids. CDR3 residues: CASSDLTGNAEAFF. CDR3 nucleotides: TGTGCCAGCAGCGATTTGACAGGGAATGCTGAAGCTTTCTTT.

The rearrangement joins TRBV5-1 to TRBJ1-2; 8 bases are shared with TRBD1. The germline V gene encodes CDR1 SGHRS and CDR2 YFSETQ. Losses at the gene ends were 0 bases for V and 8 bases for J; bases not matched to a gene: 9. CDR3 length: 15 residues. Here the CDR3 reads CASSLDGDRRGGYTF. CDR3 in DNA: TGCGCCAGCAGCTTGGACGGGGACAGGCGGGGCGGCTACACCTTC.

The V gene is TRBV7-8, the J gene TRBJ2-7, with D possibly matching TRBD2 (5 bases). The CDR3 sequence is 14 residues long. The V gene's germline CDR1 is SGHVS and CDR2 FQNEAQ. V shed 1 base and J shed 3 bases, with 10 bases lying between them. The CDR3 coding sequence is TGTGCCAGCAGCTTAGGAACAGCGGTCTACGAGCAGTACTTC. It translates to CASSLGTAVYEQYF.

The chain recombines TRBV6-5 with TRBJ1-5; 9 nucleotides match TRBD1. V shed 4 bases and J 3 bases; nucleotides not matched to a gene: 7. CDR1 MNHEY and CDR2 SVGAGI come from the germline V gene. This CDR3 region has 16 residues. DNA of the CDR3: TGTGCCAGCAGTTCCCGCAGGACAGGGGTCAATCAGCCCCAGCATTTT. Amino acid sequence: CASSSRRTGVNQPQHF.

The V gene is TRBV18, the J gene TRBJ1-2; TRBD1 is a possible D gene (5 bases). The CDR3 covers 14 residues. The ends were cut back, 3 bases at V and 4 bases at J, with 12 bases in the middle. Germline V gives CDR1 KGHSH, CDR2 LQKENI. The CDR3: CASSPLGLSYGYTF. CDR3 bases: TGTGCCAGCTCACCCCTGGGGCTGTCCTATGGCTACACCTTC.

The chain couples TRBV24-1 to TRBJ2-1; D remains unclear. Trimming cost V 1 base and J 5 bases, with 5 bases left between them. Germline V gene data show CDR1 as KGHDR and CDR2 as SFDVKD. The CDR3 runs to 13 residues. The CDR3 sequence is CATSDLTDNEQFF. The DNA of the CDR3 is TGTGCCACCAGTGATTTAACAGACAATGAGCAGTTCTTC.

This sequence joins TRBV5-1 and TRBJ2-7; 8 nucleotides agree with TRBD2. Trimming took 0 bases from V and 0 from J; bases not matched to a gene: 2. CDR1 is SGHRS and CDR2 is YFSETQ in the germline V gene. The CDR3 runs to 15 residues. In DNA form, the CDR3 reads TGCGCCAGCAGCTTGGCCGGGGGGGACTCCTACGAGCAGTACTTC. Amino acids: CASSLAGGDSYEQYF.

J is TRBJ1-6 and V is TRBV25-1; no clear D gene. The V end was cut by 5 bases, the J end by 9 bases, with 11 bases between. This CDR3 region has 13 residues. The germline V gene has CDR1 MGHDK and CDR2 SYGVNS. CDR3 loop: CASSTGSPSPLHF. CDR3 sequence (DNA): TGTGCCAGCAGTACGGGGAGTCCTTCACCCCTCCACTTT.

The J gene is TRBJ1-1, the V gene TRBV30; 7 bases agree with TRBD1. Germline trimming cut 0 bases from V and 6 bases from J; bases unmatched to any gene: 7. This CDR3 has 14 amino acids. Looked up from germline, CDR1 is GTSNPN and CDR2 is SVGIG (reference sequence). The DNA for the CDR3 is TGTGCCTGGAGTGTACTGGGGCAGGGGGCTGAAGCTTTCTTT. It encodes CAWSVLGQGAEAFF. Combining the CDR3 with reference TRBV30 and TRBJ1-1 gives the whole variable domain SQTIHQWPATLVQPVGSPLSLECTVEGTSNPNLYWYRQAAGRGLQLLFYSVGIGQISSEVPQNLSASRPQDRQFILSSKKLLLSDSGFYLCAWSVLGQGAEAFFGQGTRLTVV.

The gene calls are TRBV4-3 and TRBJ2-1; 7 bases line up with TRBD2. CDR3 length equals 19 residues. Germline assignment: CDR1 LGHNA and CDR2 YSLEER. The V segment lost 0 bases and the J segment 7 bases; nucleotides outside the gene matches: 18. The CDR3 is CASSQDPPLRGGFENEQFF. CDR3 sequence (DNA): TGCGCCAGCAGCCAAGACCCACCCCTTAGGGGAGGGTTCGAAAATGAGCAGTTCTTC.

The chain employs TRBV12-3 or TRBV12-4 and TRBJ2-1, with D maybe TRBD1 (6 bases). Trimming pared 4 bases from V and 9 bases from J, leaving 10 bases between. CDR3 length equals 12 residues. The CDR3 protein is CASSSGVAEQFF. The CDR3 coding sequence is TGTGCCAGCAGTTCAGGGGTTGCTGAGCAGTTCTTC.

The chain is built from TRBV3-1 (or the pseudogene TRBV3-2) and TRBJ1-2, with D possibly TRBD1 on 5 matching bases. CDR3 length: 11 residues. The ends were cut back, 3 bases at V and 8 bases at J, with 7 bases in the middle. Germline lookup yields CDR1 LGHDT and CDR2 YNNKEL (reference sequence). Here the CDR3 DNA reads TGTGCCAGCAGCCAGGGGGGAGGCTACACCTTC. Its translation: CASSQGGGYTF.

The chain is built from TRBV7-9 and TRBJ1-3; no reliable D call. The ends were cut back, 5 bases at V and 0 bases at J, with 23 bases in the middle. Germline CDR1 SEHNR, CDR2 FQNEAQ (reference sequence). The CDR3 has 19 residues. The CDR3 loop reads CASSLGGIRGSSSGNTIYF. In DNA form, the CDR3 reads TGTGCCAGCAGCCTCGGCGGGATTCGGGGATCGAGCTCTGGAAACACCATATATTTT. Based on the CDR3 plus reference TRBV7-9 and TRBJ1-3, the full variable domain is DTGVSQNPRHKITKRGQNVTFRCDPISEHNRLYWYRQTLGQGPEFLTYFQNEAQLEKSRLLSDRFSAERPKGSFSTLEIQRTEQGDSAMYLCASSLGGIRGSSSGNTIYFGEGSWLTVV.

This clone was detected once. This chain joins TRBV21-1 and TRBJ2-7; the table's D call, TRBD2, has no DNA check behind it. TRBV21-1 is annotated as a pseudogene. There are 11 residues in the CDR3. The CDR3 region has the DNA TGTGCCAGCAGCCCGGTCTACGAGCAGTACTTC. This encodes CASSPVYEQYF.

This rearrangement joins TRBV10-3 to TRBJ1-3, with a tentative D call TRBD1 (5 bases). Trimming pared 3 bases from V and 0 bases from J, leaving 15 bases between. Per germline, CDR1 ENHRY and CDR2 SYGVKD. The CDR3 sequence is 17 residues long. The DNA for the CDR3 is TGTGCCATCAGTGACGTCGCAGGGACTTTCTCTGGAAACACCATATATTTT. This sequence encodes CAISDVAGTFSGNTIYF.

The genes are TRBV28 and TRBJ1-1; the D gene is possibly TRBD1 (6 bases). This CDR3 comprises 15 residues. Trimming removed 4 bases at V and 3 bases at J, with 15 bases between. The germline V gene has CDR1 MDHEN and CDR2 SYDVKM. The chain's CDR3 is CASSWAGGAYTEAFF. The CDR3 coding sequence is TGTGCCAGCAGTTGGGCCGGGGGGGCGTACACTGAAGCTTTCTTT.

The chain carries TRBV29-1 and TRBJ2-3, with D tentatively TRBD1 (5 bases). Germline V lookup: CDR1 SQVTM, CDR2 ANQGSEA. Trimming removed 3 bases at V and 2 bases at J, with 9 bases between. The CDR3 sequence is 13 residues long. The CDR3 DNA is TGCAGCGTTGAGGGGCAGTACACAGATACGCAGTATTTT. Translation: CSVEGQYTDTQYF.

The V gene is TRBV7-2, the J gene TRBJ2-1; tentative D call: TRBD2 (7 bases). The CDR3 length is 15 residues. V lost 4 bases and J 8 bases, leaving 18 bases between the germline ends. CDR1 is SGHTA and CDR2 is FQGNSA in the germline V gene. DNA for the CDR3: TGTGCCAGCAGCTCGCGCGGGAGCTCAGGGGATGAGCAGTTCTTC. This sequence encodes CASSSRGSSGDEQFF.